This T cell receptor beta chain was obtained from a study of early T cells in non-severe SARS-CoV-2 infection. Overall study context: The sequenced material was bulk RNA from unsorted whole blood, and its chains were unpaired. Study-wide points: The VDJdb matching leaned toward anti-spike CD8 responses and overlooked private and CD4 specificities.

Germline V CDR1 and CDR2: SQVTM, ANQGSEA. The germline V and J ends were trimmed by 7 bases and 5 bases, with 20 bases remaining between them. The CDR3 runs to 14 residues. Individual cDNA molecules received unique molecular identifiers. TCRdb analysed the 5' RACE reads with MiXCR anew, one entry per CDR3 protein. Of 20,000 to 25,000 distinct CDR3 sequences listed, 4.5% were seen once; the top ten hold less than 8.5%. This clonotype occurred many times. Antigen specificity is unknown. This sequence was found in an adult who was a healthcare worker with PCR-confirmed SARS-CoV-2 infection or an uninfected control (not recorded which). The sample was whole blood. This chain uses TRBV29-1 with TRBJ2-5; D tentatively reads TRBD1 or TRBD2 (6 bases each). The CDR3 coding sequence is TGCAGCGCTTTGAAGCTTAGAGGGGGGGAGACCCAGTACTTC. As protein: CSALKLRGGETQYF.